This TCR beta chain is drawn from a study of shared clonotypes between healthy human individuals. Study results and limitations: The study found about 5% of naive CD4 clonotypes shared across a handful of donors. Represented diversity (both genetic and exposure-history) was limited by the small number of donors.

This clone has a single count. Its antigen is unidentified. Deep-level assay runs were performed. Produced via immunoSEQ multiplex PCR; TCRdb's table is partial and in-frame only. The sample has more than 2,000,000 clones, more than 90% seen once; the top ten hold 0.14%. The CDR3 has 17 residues. Sequencing input: naive CD4+ T cells sorted from blood. The subset: CD45RA+ positively selected. This TCR was sampled from a man aged 18 to 35 in good health. The chain recombines TRBV21-1 with TRBJ2-3; the table's D call, TRBD2, has no DNA check behind it. TRBV21-1 is assigned pseudogene status. This CDR3 is CASSKKVAGGGSDTQYF. Here the CDR3 DNA reads TGTGCCAGCAGCAAAAAGGTAGCGGGAGGGGGGTCAGATACGCAGTATTTT.